What follows describes a single TCR beta chain. This specimen comes from a study of blood T cell repertoires in COVID-19. Across the whole study: T cells, B-cell-depleted T cells, or PBMCs supplied cDNA or gDNA.

The protocol was immunoSEQ multiplex PCR, while the TCRdb copy is restricted to in-frame clones and leaves out a portion. The repertoire has roughly 230,000 clones, around 83% of them found once; the top ten carry roughly 7.8%. In germline, CDR1 is GTSNPN, CDR2 SVGIG (reference sequence). Unmatched junction bases numbered 7, after V lost 3 bases and J lost 7 bases. The CDR3 is made up of 13 amino acids. This TCR derives from a man aged 40-50 years with active or convalescent COVID-19. Source material: peripheral blood. The rearrangement uses TRBV30 and TRBJ2-7; 9 positions match TRBD1. The chain's CDR3 is CAWSRGQGTEQYF. CDR3 DNA: TGTGCCTGGAGCCGGGGACAGGGTACGGAGCAGTACTTC. The entire variable domain, with the rest obtained from reference TRBV30 and TRBJ2-7, is as follows: SQTIHQWPATLVQPVGSPLSLECTVEGTSNPNLYWYRQAAGRGLQLLFYSVGIGQISSEVPQNLSASRPQDRQFILSSKKLLLSDSGFYLCAWSRGQGTEQYFGPGTRLTVT.